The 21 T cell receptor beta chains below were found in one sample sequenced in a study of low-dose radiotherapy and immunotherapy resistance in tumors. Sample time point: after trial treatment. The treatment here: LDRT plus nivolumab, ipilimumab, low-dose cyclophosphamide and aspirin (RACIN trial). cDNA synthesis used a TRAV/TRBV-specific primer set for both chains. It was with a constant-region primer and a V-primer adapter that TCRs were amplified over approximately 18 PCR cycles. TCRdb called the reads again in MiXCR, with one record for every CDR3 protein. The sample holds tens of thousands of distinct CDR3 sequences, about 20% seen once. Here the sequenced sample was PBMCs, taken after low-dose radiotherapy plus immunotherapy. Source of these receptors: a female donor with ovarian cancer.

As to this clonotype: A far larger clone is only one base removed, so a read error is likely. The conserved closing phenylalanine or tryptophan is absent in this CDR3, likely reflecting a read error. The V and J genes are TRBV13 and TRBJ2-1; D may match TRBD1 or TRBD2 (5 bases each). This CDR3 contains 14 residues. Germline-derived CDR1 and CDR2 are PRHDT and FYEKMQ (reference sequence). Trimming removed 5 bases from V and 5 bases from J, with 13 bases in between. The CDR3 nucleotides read TGTGCCAGCAGCGGGGACGGTGAGAACAATGAGCAGTTCATC. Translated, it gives CASSGDGENNEQFI.

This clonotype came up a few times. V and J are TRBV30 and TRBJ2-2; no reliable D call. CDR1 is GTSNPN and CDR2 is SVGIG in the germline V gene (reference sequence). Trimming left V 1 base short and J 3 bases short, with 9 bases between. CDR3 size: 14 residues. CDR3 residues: CAWSGQEHTGELFF. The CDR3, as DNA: TGTGCCTGGAGTGGGCAGGAGCACACCGGGGAGCTGTTTTTT.

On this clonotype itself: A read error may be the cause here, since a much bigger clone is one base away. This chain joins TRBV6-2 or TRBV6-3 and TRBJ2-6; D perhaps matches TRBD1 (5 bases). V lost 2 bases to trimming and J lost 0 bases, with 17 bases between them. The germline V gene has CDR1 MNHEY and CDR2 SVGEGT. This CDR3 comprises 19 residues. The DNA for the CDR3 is TGTGCCAGCAGTTACGGTGGACATATCACGGGCTCTGGGGCCAACGTCCTGACTTTC. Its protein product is CASSYGGHITGSGANVLTF.

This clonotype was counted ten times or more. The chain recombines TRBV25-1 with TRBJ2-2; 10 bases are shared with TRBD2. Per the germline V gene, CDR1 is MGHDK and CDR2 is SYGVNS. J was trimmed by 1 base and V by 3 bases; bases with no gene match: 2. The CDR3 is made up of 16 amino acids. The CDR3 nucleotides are TGTGCCAGCAGTGATGTAGCGGGGGGGAACACCGGGGAGCTGTTTTTT. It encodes CASSDVAGGNTGELFF. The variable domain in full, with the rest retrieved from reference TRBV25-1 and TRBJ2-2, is EADIYQTPRYLVIGTGKKITLECSQTMGHDKMYWYQQDPGMELHLIHYSYGVNSTEKGDLSSESTVSRIRTEHFPLTLESARPSHTSQYLCASSDVAGGNTGELFFGEGSRLTVL.

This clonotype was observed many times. The CDR3 protein is CASSSGHYTGELFF. The CDR3 region has the DNA TGTGCCAGCAGCTCGGGGCACTACACCGGGGAGCTGTTTTTT. V and J are TRBV5-4 and TRBJ2-2; D may be TRBD1 or TRBD2 (5 bases each). V was clipped by 3 bases and J by 3 bases, with 9 bases between them. The germline V gene has CDR1 SGHNT and CDR2 YYREEE (reference sequence). CDR3 length: 14 residues.

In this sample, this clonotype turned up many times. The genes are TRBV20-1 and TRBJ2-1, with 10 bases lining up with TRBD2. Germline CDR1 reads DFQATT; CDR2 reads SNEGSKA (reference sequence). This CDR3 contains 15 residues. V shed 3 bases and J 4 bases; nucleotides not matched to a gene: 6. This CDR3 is CSASQTSGQYNEQFF. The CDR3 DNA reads TGCAGTGCTAGTCAGACTAGCGGGCAATACAATGAGCAGTTCTTC.

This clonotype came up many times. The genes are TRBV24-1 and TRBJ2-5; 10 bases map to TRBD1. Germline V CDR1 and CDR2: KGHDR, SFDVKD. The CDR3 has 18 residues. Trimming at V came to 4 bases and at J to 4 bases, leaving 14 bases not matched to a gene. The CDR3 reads CATSDPTGTGAGGETQYF. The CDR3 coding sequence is TGTGCCACCAGTGACCCCACCGGGACAGGGGCCGGAGGAGAGACCCAGTACTTC.

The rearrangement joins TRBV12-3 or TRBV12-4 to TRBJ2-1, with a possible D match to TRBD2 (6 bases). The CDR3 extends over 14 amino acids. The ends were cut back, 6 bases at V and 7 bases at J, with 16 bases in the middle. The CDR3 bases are TGTGCCAGCAGCCCCGGAGGGCCGACGAATGAGCAGTTCTTC. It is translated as CASSPGGPTNEQFF.

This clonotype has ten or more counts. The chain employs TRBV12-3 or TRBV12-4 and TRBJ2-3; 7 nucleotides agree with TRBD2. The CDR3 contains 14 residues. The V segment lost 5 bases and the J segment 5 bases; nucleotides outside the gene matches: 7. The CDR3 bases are TGTGCCAGCAGTAGCGGGACCAGGGTAGATACGCAGTATTTT. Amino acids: CASSSGTRVDTQYF.

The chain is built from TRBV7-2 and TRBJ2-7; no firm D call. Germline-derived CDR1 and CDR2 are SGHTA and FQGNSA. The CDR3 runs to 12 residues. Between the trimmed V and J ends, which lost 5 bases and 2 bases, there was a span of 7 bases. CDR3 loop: CASSAITYEQYF. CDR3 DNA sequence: TGTGCCAGCAGCGCAATAACCTACGAGCAGTACTTC.

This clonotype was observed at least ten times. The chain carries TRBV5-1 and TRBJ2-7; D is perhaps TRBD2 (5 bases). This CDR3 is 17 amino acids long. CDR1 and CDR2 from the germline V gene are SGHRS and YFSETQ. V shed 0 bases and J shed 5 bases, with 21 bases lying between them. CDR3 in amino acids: CASSLEGGRAGRNEQYF. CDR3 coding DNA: TGCGCCAGCAGCTTGGAAGGAGGTAGGGCCGGCCGTAACGAGCAGTACTTC.

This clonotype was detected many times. The CDR3 is CAISESGRAYNEQFF. The CDR3 DNA sequence: TGTGCCATCAGTGAGTCGGGACGGGCCTACAATGAGCAGTTCTTC. This rearrangement joins TRBV10-3 to TRBJ2-1; the D gene could be TRBD1 or TRBD2 (5 bases each). The CDR3 runs to 15 residues. V lost 0 bases and J lost 2, with 8 bases in between. Germline CDR1 reads ENHRY; CDR2 reads SYGVKD.

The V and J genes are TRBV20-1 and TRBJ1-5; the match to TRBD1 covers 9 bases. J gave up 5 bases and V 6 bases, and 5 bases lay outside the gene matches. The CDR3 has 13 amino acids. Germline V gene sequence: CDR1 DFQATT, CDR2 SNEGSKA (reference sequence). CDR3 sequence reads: CSAPGTGYQPQHF. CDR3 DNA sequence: TGCAGTGCCCCCGGGACAGGGTATCAGCCCCAGCATTTT.

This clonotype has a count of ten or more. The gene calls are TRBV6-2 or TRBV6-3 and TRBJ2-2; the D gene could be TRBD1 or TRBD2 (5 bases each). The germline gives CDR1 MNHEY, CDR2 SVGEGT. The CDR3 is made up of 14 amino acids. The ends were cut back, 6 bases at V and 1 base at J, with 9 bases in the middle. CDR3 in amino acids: CASRGPQNTGELFF. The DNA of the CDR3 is TGTGCCAGCAGGGGACCCCAGAACACCGGGGAGCTGTTTTTT.

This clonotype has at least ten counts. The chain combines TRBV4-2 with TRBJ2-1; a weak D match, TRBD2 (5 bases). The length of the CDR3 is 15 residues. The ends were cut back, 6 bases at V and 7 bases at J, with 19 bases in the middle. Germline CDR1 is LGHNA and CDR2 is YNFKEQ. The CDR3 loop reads CASSPAAPLGNEQFF. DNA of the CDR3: TGTGCCAGCAGTCCAGCGGCCCCCCTGGGGAATGAGCAGTTCTTC.

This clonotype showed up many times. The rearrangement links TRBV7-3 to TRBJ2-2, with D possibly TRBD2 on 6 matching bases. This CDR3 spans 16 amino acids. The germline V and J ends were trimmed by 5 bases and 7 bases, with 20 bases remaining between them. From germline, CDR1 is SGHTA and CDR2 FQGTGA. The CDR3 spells CASSADSGTPLGELFF. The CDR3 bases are TGTGCCAGCAGCGCTGACTCCGGGACTCCTCTCGGGGAGCTGTTTTTT.

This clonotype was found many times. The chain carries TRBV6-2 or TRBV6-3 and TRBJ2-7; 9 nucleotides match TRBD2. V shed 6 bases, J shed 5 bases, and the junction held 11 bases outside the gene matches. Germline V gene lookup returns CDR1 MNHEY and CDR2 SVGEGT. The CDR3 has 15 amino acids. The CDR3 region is CASRKGRLAGNEQYF. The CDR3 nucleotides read TGTGCCAGCAGGAAAGGGAGGCTAGCGGGAAACGAGCAGTACTTC.

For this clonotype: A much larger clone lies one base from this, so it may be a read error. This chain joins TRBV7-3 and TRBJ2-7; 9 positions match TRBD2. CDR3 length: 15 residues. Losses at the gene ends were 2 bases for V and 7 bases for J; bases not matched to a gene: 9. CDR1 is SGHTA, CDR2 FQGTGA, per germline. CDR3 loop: CASSLGGGAYNEQYF. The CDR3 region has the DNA TGTGCCAGCAGCTTAGGCGGGGGGGCCTACAATGAGCAGTACTTC. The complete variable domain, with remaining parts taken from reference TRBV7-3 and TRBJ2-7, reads GAGVSQTPSNKVTEKGKYVELRCDPISGHTALYWYRQSLGQGPEFLIYFQGTGAADDSGLPNDRFFAVRPEGSVSTLKIQRTERGDSAVYLCASSLGGGAYNEQYFGPGTRLTVT.

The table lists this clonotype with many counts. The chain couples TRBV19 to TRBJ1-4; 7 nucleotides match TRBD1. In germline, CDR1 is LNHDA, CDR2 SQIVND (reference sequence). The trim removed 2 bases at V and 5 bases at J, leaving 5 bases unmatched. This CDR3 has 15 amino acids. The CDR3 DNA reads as TGTGCCAGTAGTATAATTGGGACAGCAAATGAAAAACTGTTTTTT. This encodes CASSIIGTANEKLFF.

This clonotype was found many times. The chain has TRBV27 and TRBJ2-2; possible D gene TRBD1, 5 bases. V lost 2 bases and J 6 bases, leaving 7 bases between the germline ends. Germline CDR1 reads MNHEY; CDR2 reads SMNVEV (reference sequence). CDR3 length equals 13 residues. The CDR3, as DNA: TGTGCCAGCAGTTTACAGGGCGCCGGGGAGCTGTTTTTT. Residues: CASSLQGAGELFF.

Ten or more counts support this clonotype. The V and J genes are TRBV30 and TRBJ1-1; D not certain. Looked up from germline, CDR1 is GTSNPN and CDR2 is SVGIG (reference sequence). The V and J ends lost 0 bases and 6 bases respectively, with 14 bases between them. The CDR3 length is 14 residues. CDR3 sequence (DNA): TGTGCCTGGAGTGTCACGGGCCAGAGGTCTGAAGCTTTCTTT. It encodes CAWSVTGQRSEAFF.